This T cell receptor (beta chain) was sequenced for a study of blood T cell repertoires in COVID-19. Using immunoSEQ multiplex PCR, the repertoire was profiled, and TCRdb retains in-frame clones only, with some absent. The sample records 200,000 or so clones, around 81% being singletons. Germline CDR1 is SEHNR and CDR2 is FQNEAQ (reference sequence). The CDR3 consists of 15 residues. V lost 1 base and J 1 base, leaving 10 bases between the germline ends. The sample taken for sequencing was peripheral blood. The chain combines TRBV7-9 with TRBJ1-1; TRBD1 is a possible D gene (6 bases). This TCR derives from an older woman with acute or convalescent COVID-19. The CDR3 nucleotides read TGTGCCAGCAGCTTAGTTGGCAGGGGGAACACTGAAGCTTTCTTT. The encoded protein is CASSLVGRGNTEAFF.